One sample yielded the 31 T cell receptor beta chains listed below, sequenced in a study of regulatory T cells in long-lasting Graves disease. Library construction for TCR beta used iRepertoire HTBI primers and Arm-PCR of CDR3 regions. TCRdb used MiXCR to reprocess the multiplex PCR reads, holding one entry per CDR3 protein. This table holds about 470,000 distinct CDR3 sequences, 20% to 25% found once. As for time point: persistent/refractory GD, antithyroid drugs over 5 years with positive TRAb. From PBMCs, RNA was extracted and then used to make the TCR library. The material sequenced was peripheral blood mononuclear cells (PBMCs), taken when the disease was refractory, from a patient treated with antithyroid drugs. These receptors originate from a female donor with Graves disease.

This clonotype was observed many times. The rearrangement joins TRBV28 to TRBJ1-1, with D possibly matching TRBD1 (6 bases). CDR3 size: 16 residues. CDR1 MDHEN and CDR2 SYDVKM come from the germline V gene. With 3 bases removed from V and 1 base from J, the gap between germline ends came to 15 bases. Here the CDR3 DNA reads TGTGCCAGCAGTTTCTTGCATAGGGGGGGGAACACTGAAGCTTTCTTT. This gives the protein CASSFLHRGGNTEAFF.

The rearrangement joins TRBV6-4 to TRBJ2-5; TRBD2 agrees at 9 bases. CDR3 length equals 14 residues. Per germline, CDR1 MRHNA and CDR2 SNTAGT. Germline trimming cut 8 bases from V and 1 base from J; bases unmatched to any gene: 5. CDR3 coding DNA: TGTGCCAGCCGCGGGGGACTAGCCCAAGAGACCCAGTACTTC. Translating it yields CASRGGLAQETQYF.

This clonotype was observed many times. The V gene is TRBV20-1, the J gene TRBJ2-7; D gene unclear. There are 11 residues in the CDR3. CDR1 and CDR2 (germline): DFQATT, SNEGSKA (reference sequence). The V gene lost 1 base and the J gene lost 4 bases, with 5 bases spanning the gap. This CDR3 is CSARVGYEQYF. The CDR3 DNA sequence: TGCAGTGCTAGAGTTGGGTACGAGCAGTACTTC.

This clonotype was counted a few times. The chain carries TRBV6-9 and TRBJ2-5, with D unclear. CDR3 size: 15 residues. V was cut by 3 bases and J by 1 base, with 12 bases left in between. Germline V CDR1 and CDR2: MNHGY, SVAAGI. The CDR3 loop is CASSYTIYTQETQYF. CDR3 sequence (DNA): TGTGCCAGCAGTTACACGATTTATACCCAAGAGACCCAGTACTTC.

The chain links TRBV15 to TRBJ2-7; the match to TRBD1 covers 11 bases. The length of the CDR3 is 15 residues. Germline V CDR1 and CDR2: LNHNV, YYDKDF (reference sequence). After removal of 5 bases from V and 6 bases from J, the junction contained 9 bases not matched to a gene. CDR3 protein: CATSRPRTGGGEQYF. For the CDR3, the DNA is TGTGCCACCAGCCGCCCCCGGACAGGGGGCGGCGAGCAGTACTTC. Full variable domain (missing parts from reference TRBV15 and TRBJ2-7): DAMVIQNPRYQVTQFGKPVTLSCSQTLNHNVMYWYQQKSSQAPKLLFHYYDKDFNNEADTPDNFQSRRPNTSFCFLDIRSPGLGDTAMYLCATSRPRTGGGEQYFGPGTRLTVT.

CDR3 sequence (DNA): TGCAGTGCTATTGACAGAACTAATGAAAAACTGTTTTTT. It codes for CSAIDRTNEKLFF. The chain combines TRBV20-1 with TRBJ1-4, with D perhaps matching TRBD1 (5 bases). The germline V gene has CDR1 DFQATT and CDR2 SNEGSKA (reference sequence). Trimming stripped 4 bases from V and 1 base from J, with 7 bases between. This CDR3 comprises 13 residues.

This clonotype appeared many times. This chain's CDR3 is CASSPDRGSSYEQYF. For the CDR3, the DNA is TGTGCCAGCAGTCCCGACAGGGGCAGCTCCTACGAGCAGTACTTC. The V and J genes are TRBV28 and TRBJ2-7; 8 nucleotides align to TRBD1. The J segment lost 0 bases and the V segment lost 5 bases, leaving 6 bases of the junction unmatched. Per the germline V gene, CDR1 is MDHEN and CDR2 is SYDVKM. The CDR3 extends over 15 amino acids.

This chain connects TRBV7-6 to TRBJ2-1; no clear D gene. Trimming cost V 4 bases and J 4 bases, with 14 bases left between them. This CDR3 spans 15 amino acids. Germline V gives CDR1 SGHVS, CDR2 FNYEAQ. Written as DNA, the CDR3 is TGTGCCAGCAGCTCTCCAGGAACCTTTTACAATGAGCAGTTCTTC. It is translated as CASSSPGTFYNEQFF.

This sequence joins TRBV29-1 and TRBJ2-2, with 10 nucleotides matching TRBD2. V shed 5 bases, J shed 4 bases, and the junction held 19 bases outside the gene matches. The CDR3 consists of 19 residues. The germline gives CDR1 SQVTM, CDR2 ANQGSEA. The DNA for the CDR3 is TGCAGCGTTTTAGTGTTTCCACTAGCGGGGAGCGGGAGCACCGGGGAGCTGTTTTTT. Translation: CSVLVFPLAGSGSTGELFF.

This chain uses TRBV4-2 with TRBJ2-7; 12 bases align to TRBD2. CDR1 and CDR2 from the germline V gene are LGHNA and YNFKEQ. The CDR3 runs to 16 residues. V lost 3 bases and J lost 5; bases outside the gene matches: 8. The CDR3 DNA follows: TGTGCCAGCAGCCATCGACTAGCGGGAGCTGCGAACGAGCAGTACTTC. Translating gives CASSHRLAGAANEQYF.

This clonotype was counted at least ten times. This chain connects TRBV20-1 to TRBJ1-1; D gene uncertain. The CDR3 consists of 14 residues. The germline V gene encodes CDR1 DFQATT and CDR2 SNEGSKA (reference sequence). V was shortened by 6 bases and J by 0 bases, with 14 bases between the two germline ends. CDR3: CSATEGQVNTEAFF. DNA for the CDR3: TGCAGTGCCACGGAAGGCCAGGTGAACACTGAAGCTTTCTTT.

Remarks on this clonotype: The limits of the CDR3 on the DNA are not certain, so only TCRdb's listed CDR3 is given. This chain links TRBV5-1 with TRBJ2-7; the DNA was not used to check the table's D call, TRBD2. Germline assignment: CDR1 SGHRS and CDR2 YFSETQ. The CDR3 has 19 residues if both end residues are counted. The CDR3: CASSFYICSARGGSYEQYF.

This clonotype has a count of ten or more. The rearrangement joins TRBV6-2 or TRBV6-3 to TRBJ1-1; 7 bases align to TRBD1. The CDR3 has 15 residues. With V trimmed by 2 bases and J by 1 base, 4 bases remained unmatched. Germline V gives CDR1 MNHEY, CDR2 SVGEGT. The CDR3 DNA is TGTGCCAGCAGTTACACGGGACAGCCGAACACTGAAGCTTTCTTT. Encoded protein: CASSYTGQPNTEAFF.

A few counts support this clonotype. V usage is TRBV5-1 and J usage is TRBJ2-1, with D perhaps TRBD1 or TRBD2 (5 bases each). The CDR3 totals 16 residues. CDR1 SGHRS and CDR2 YFSETQ come from the germline V gene. The germline V and J ends were trimmed by 3 bases and 2 bases, with 15 bases remaining between them. This CDR3 is CASSYLRGNPYNEQFF. The CDR3 DNA sequence: TGCGCCAGCAGCTATCTCCGGGGCAATCCCTACAATGAGCAGTTCTTC.

This clonotype was counted only a few times. The chain carries TRBV27 and TRBJ2-7; TRBD2 matches at 9 bases. The junction had 15 bases not matched to a gene; V was cut back by 5 bases and J by 7 bases. This CDR3 spans 16 amino acids. In germline, CDR1 is MNHEY, CDR2 SMNVEV (reference sequence). CDR3 sequence reads: CASSPRGASGAWEQYF. The CDR3 DNA is TGTGCCAGCAGTCCCAGGGGAGCTAGCGGGGCGTGGGAGCAGTACTTC.

This clonotype turned up a few times. This chain links TRBV5-1 with TRBJ1-1, with a possible D match to TRBD1 (5 bases). Germline V lookup: CDR1 SGHRS, CDR2 YFSETQ. The CDR3 loop spans 14 amino acids. V was pared by 4 bases and J by 8 bases, with 18 bases between. For the CDR3, the DNA is TGCGCCAGCAGCAGACGGGACCCCGATCGGGAAGCTTTCTTT. Translated: CASSRRDPDREAFF.

There are many counts of this clonotype. CDR3 sequence (DNA): TGTGCCACCAGCAGAGATCCGAACAGGCCTTTGATGAACACTGAAGCTTTCTTT. Protein: CATSRDPNRPLMNTEAFF. The J gene is TRBJ1-1, the V gene TRBV15; D is possibly TRBD1 (5 bases). Trimming removed 0 bases at V and 0 bases at J, with 17 bases between. The CDR3 is made up of 18 amino acids. In germline, CDR1 is LNHNV, CDR2 YYDKDF (reference sequence).

The chain uses TRBV4-2 and TRBJ1-1; unclear D gene. V shed 0 bases and J shed 6 bases, with 5 bases lying between them. This CDR3 contains 12 residues. Germline V gene lookup returns CDR1 LGHNA and CDR2 YNFKEQ. The CDR3 region has the DNA TGTGCCAGCAGCCAAGATTCCCCTGAAGCTTTCTTT. Residues: CASSQDSPEAFF.

This clonotype was counted at least ten times. This chain uses TRBV29-1 with TRBJ2-7, with D perhaps TRBD2 (6 bases). Looked up from germline, CDR1 is SQVTM and CDR2 is ANQGSEA. Trimming cost V 6 bases and J 0 bases, with 12 bases left between them. The CDR3 sequence is 13 residues long. The CDR3 DNA sequence: TGCAGCGTCGCGGGACGGAACTCCTACGAGCAGTACTTC. The encoded protein is CSVAGRNSYEQYF.

This clonotype was detected ten times or more. The J gene is TRBJ2-5, the V gene TRBV3-1; D gene uncertain. Trimming took off 0 bases at V and 3 bases at J, with 11 bases between the two ends. CDR3 length equals 15 residues. Germline CDR1 and CDR2: LGHDT and YNNKEL (reference sequence). CDR3 nucleotide sequence: TGTGCCAGCAGCCAAGAGGTTTCCGGTGAAGAGACCCAGTACTTC. The encoded protein is CASSQEVSGEETQYF.

The sample holds many counts of this clonotype. This chain uses TRBV28 with TRBJ2-2, with D possibly TRBD2 on 5 matching bases. This CDR3 has 14 residues. Per the germline V gene, CDR1 is MDHEN and CDR2 is SYDVKM. The V and J ends lost 3 bases and 6 bases respectively, with 11 bases between them. DNA for the CDR3: TGTGCCAGCAGTTTCTCACTCGGGGCCGGGGAGCTGTTTTTT. Translating gives CASSFSLGAGELFF.

This clonotype was detected only a few times. V and J are TRBV20-1 and TRBJ1-1; maybe TRBD1 (5 bases). Trimming left V 3 bases short and J 6 bases short, with 11 bases between. The CDR3 spans 12 residues. Germline loops: CDR1 DFQATT, CDR2 SNEGSKA (reference sequence). The CDR3 spells CSARGEGSEAFF. The CDR3 bases are TGCAGTGCTAGGGGGGAGGGGTCTGAAGCTTTCTTT.

As for this clonotype: A clone one base away is much larger, so this may be a read error. J is TRBJ1-2 and V is TRBV28, with D perhaps matching TRBD1 (6 bases). Germline loops: CDR1 MDHEN, CDR2 SYDVKM. The CDR3 loop spans 14 amino acids. V dropped 6 bases and J dropped 7 bases, with 18 bases sitting between them. CDR3 nucleotides: TGTGCCAGCAGATTTAGTCCCAGGGGCTCTGGCTACACCTTC. Translating gives CASRFSPRGSGYTF.

This clonotype was observed at least ten times. This rearrangement joins TRBV11-2 to TRBJ2-2; D is undetermined. CDR3 length: 13 residues. The V and J ends lost 2 bases and 5 bases respectively, with 6 bases between them. Per germline, CDR1 SGHAT and CDR2 FQNNGV. As DNA, the CDR3 is TGTGCCAGCAGCTTATTCAATACCGGGGAGCTGTTTTTT. Protein product: CASSLFNTGELFF.

The table lists this clonotype with a few counts. V and J are TRBV7-8 and TRBJ2-2; TRBD1 aligns across 7 bases. CDR1 and CDR2 (germline): SGHVS, FQNEAQ. This CDR3 is built from 14 residues. Trimming took 8 bases from V and 3 from J; bases not matched to a gene: 6. The chain's CDR3 is CASHRGSDTGELFF. In DNA form, the CDR3 reads TGTGCCAGCCACAGGGGATCGGACACCGGGGAGCTGTTTTTT.

This clonotype was detected many times. The V call is TRBV7-2, the J call TRBJ2-7; D gene ambiguous. The length of the CDR3 is 13 residues. The germline V gene encodes CDR1 SGHTA and CDR2 FQGNSA. V gave up 7 bases and J gave up 2 bases, with 12 bases separating them. In nucleotides, the CDR3 is TGTGCCAGCACCCCTGGCGGCCCCTACGAGCAGTACTTC. This translates into CASTPGGPYEQYF.

V and J are TRBV5-1 and TRBJ2-5; 9 bases map to TRBD2. The germline CDR1 and CDR2 sequences are SGHRS and YFSETQ. Trimming took 4 bases from V and 2 from J; bases not matched to a gene: 12. This CDR3 has 17 amino acids. The CDR3 coding sequence is TGCGCCAGCAGCCTCCGAAGGGGTCTAGCGGGGCAAGAGACCCAGTACTTC. It specifies CASSLRRGLAGQETQYF.

A remark on this clonotype: A much larger clone lies one base from this, so it may be a read error. A read error is likely, as this CDR3 ends without the conserved phenylalanine or tryptophan. The chain recombines TRBV6-1 with TRBJ1-1, with a weak D call TRBD1 (6 bases). The CDR3 is made up of 11 amino acids. CDR1 and CDR2 (germline): MNHNS, SASEGT. With 6 bases removed from V and 8 bases from J, the gap between germline ends came to 10 bases. The CDR3 nucleotides read TGTGCCAGCAGGGACGACAGGGAAGCTTTCTCT. This gives the protein CASRDDREAFS.

The sample holds a few counts of this clonotype. CDR3 in amino acids: CASSEGWTIYEQYF. The CDR3 coding sequence is TGTGCCAGCAGTGAGGGTTGGACTATCTACGAGCAGTACTTC. The V call is TRBV2, the J call TRBJ2-7; TRBD2 might be the D (6 bases). Germline-derived CDR1 and CDR2 are SNHLY and FYNNEI. The CDR3 sequence is 14 residues long. V was pared by 3 bases and J by 3 bases, with 12 bases between.

This clonotype was observed many times. The chain uses TRBV28 and TRBJ1-5; no firm D call. CDR3 length: 15 amino acids. CDR1 is MDHEN and CDR2 is SYDVKM in the germline V gene. The V and J ends lost 7 bases and 4 bases respectively, with 17 bases between them. The CDR3 DNA sequence: TGTGCCAGCACTCCTTCGGAGGTTGGGAATCAGCCCCAGCATTTT. Amino acid sequence: CASTPSEVGNQPQHF.

CDR3 region: CASSRSGQLNTEAFF. CDR3 nucleotides: TGTGCCAGCAGCCGCTCCGGACAGTTGAACACTGAAGCTTTCTTT. This sequence joins TRBV3-1 and TRBJ1-1; TRBD1 might be the D (6 bases). Trimming stripped 4 bases from V and 0 bases from J, with 12 bases between. The CDR3 has 15 residues. The germline gives CDR1 LGHDT, CDR2 YNNKEL (reference sequence).